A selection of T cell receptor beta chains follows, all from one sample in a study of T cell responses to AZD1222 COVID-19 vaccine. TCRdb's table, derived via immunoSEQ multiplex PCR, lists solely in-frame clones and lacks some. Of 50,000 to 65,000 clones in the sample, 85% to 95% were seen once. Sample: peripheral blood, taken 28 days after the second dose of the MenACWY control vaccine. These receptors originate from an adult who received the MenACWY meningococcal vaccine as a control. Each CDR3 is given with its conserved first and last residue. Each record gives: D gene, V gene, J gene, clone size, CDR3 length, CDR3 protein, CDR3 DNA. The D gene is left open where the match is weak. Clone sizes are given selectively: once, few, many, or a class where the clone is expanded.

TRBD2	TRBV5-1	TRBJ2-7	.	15	CASSTSTSGSYEQYF	TGCGCCAGCAGCACCTCTACTAGCGGCTCCTACGAGCAGTACTTC
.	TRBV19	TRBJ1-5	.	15	CASTLFHDSNQPQHF	TGTGCCAGTACCCTCTTCCACGATAGCAATCAGCCCCAGCATTTT
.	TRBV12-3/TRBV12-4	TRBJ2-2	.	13	CATASQNTGELFF	TGTGCCACCGCGTCGCAGAACACCGGGGAGCTGTTTTTT
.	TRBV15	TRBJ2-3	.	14	CATSREKLADTQYF	TGTGCCACCAGCAGAGAAAAACTAGCAGATACGCAGTATTTT
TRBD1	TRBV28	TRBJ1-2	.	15	CASSLRWDSGYGYTF	TGTGCCAGCAGTTTACGGTGGGACAGTGGCTATGGCTACACCTTC
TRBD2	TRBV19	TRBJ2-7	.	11	CASSNREDQYF	TGTGCCAGTAGTAACCGGGAGGACCAGTACTTC
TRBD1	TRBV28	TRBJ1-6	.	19	CASSFGPGQGLTYNSPLHF	TGTGCCAGCAGTTTTGGCCCGGGACAGGGCCTAACCTATAATTCACCCCTCCACTTT
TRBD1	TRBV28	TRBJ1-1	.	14	CASRTGGLNTEAFF	TGTGCCAGCAGAACAGGGGGCTTGAACACTGAAGCTTTCTTT
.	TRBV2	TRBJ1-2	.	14	CASSVQDGNYGYTF	TGTGCCAGCAGTGTTCAGGACGGAAACTATGGCTACACCTTC
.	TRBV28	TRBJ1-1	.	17	CASSLPLSLYERTEAFF	TGTGCCAGCAGTTTACCCCTATCGTTGTATGAGAGGACTGAAGCTTTCTTT
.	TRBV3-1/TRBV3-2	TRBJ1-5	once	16	CASSQEGAGGNQPQHF	TGTGCCAGCAGCCAAGAAGGCGCAGGGGGCAATCAGCCCCAGCATTTT
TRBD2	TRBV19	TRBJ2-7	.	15	CASSPLAGGPLEQYF	TGTGCCAGTAGCCCATTAGCGGGAGGACCCCTCGAGCAGTACTTC
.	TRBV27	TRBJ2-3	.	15	CASSAQRSSTDTQYF	TGTGCCAGCAGTGCACAGAGATCTAGCACAGATACGCAGTATTTT
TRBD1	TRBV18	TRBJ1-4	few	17	CASSPDGSGGRNEKLFF	TGTGCCAGCTCACCAGACGGATCAGGGGGCAGAAATGAAAAACTGTTTTTT
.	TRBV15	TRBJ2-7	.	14	CATSRAGLNYEQYF	TGTGCCACCAGCAGAGCAGGCCTTAACTACGAGCAGTACTTC
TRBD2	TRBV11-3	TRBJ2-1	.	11	CASSAGLATVF	TGTGCCAGCAGCGCCGGACTAGCAACGGTCTTC
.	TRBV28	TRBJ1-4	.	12	CASTGADEKLFF	TGTGCCAGCACAGGGGCGGATGAAAAACTGTTTTTT
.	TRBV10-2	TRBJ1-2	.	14	CASSDRTGINGYTF	TGCGCCAGCAGTGACCGGACCGGGATCAATGGCTACACCTTC
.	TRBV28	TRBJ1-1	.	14	CASSSLVLNTEAFF	TGTGCCAGCAGTTCCCTAGTACTGAACACTGAAGCTTTCTTT
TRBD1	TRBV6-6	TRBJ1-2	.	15	CASSYPPGQGNGYTF	TGTGCCAGCAGTTACCCGCCGGGACAGGGTAATGGCTACACCTTC
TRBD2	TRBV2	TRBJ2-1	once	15	CASSALAGERSEQFF	TGTGCCAGCAGTGCACTAGCGGGAGAAAGAAGTGAGCAGTTCTTC
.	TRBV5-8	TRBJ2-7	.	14	CASSLAPTGIEQYF	TGTGCCAGCAGCTTGGCACCCACCGGGATCGAGCAGTACTTC
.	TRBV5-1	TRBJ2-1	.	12	CASSPGGYEQFF	TGCGCCAGCAGCCCCGGGGGCTATGAGCAGTTCTTC
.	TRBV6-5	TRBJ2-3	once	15	CASSPLGSVTDTQYF	TGTGCCAGCAGCCCCCTGGGGTCCGTGACAGATACGCAGTATTTT
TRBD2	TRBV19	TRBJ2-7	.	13	CARKRLAAYEQYF	TGTGCCAGGAAAAGGCTAGCGGCCTACGAGCAGTACTTC
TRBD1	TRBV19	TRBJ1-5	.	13	CASSRQGGQPQHF	TGTGCCAGTAGTCGACAGGGGGGACAGCCCCAGCATTTT
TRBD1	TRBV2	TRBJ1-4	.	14	CASRAGTGNEKLFF	TGTGCCAGCAGGGCCGGGACAGGCAATGAAAAACTGTTTTTT
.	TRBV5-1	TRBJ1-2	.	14	CASSSDGSTYGYTF	TGCGCCAGCAGTTCGGACGGCTCAACCTATGGCTACACCTTC
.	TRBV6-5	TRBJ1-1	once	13	CASSYGQGAEAFF	TGTGCCAGCAGTTACGGGCAGGGAGCTGAAGCTTTCTTT
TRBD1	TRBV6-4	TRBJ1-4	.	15	CASSVKGARNEKLFF	TGTGCCAGCAGTGTTAAGGGGGCGCGTAATGAAAAACTGTTTTTT
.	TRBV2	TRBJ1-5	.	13	CASTTGTSQPQHF	TGTGCCAGCACCACCGGGACGAGTCAGCCCCAGCATTTT
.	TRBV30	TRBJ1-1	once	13	CAWSVPLVPEAFF	TGTGCCTGGAGTGTACCACTTGTCCCTGAAGCTTTCTTT
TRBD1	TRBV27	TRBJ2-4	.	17	CASSLRQGQLAKNIQYF	TGTGCCAGCAGTTTACGACAGGGCCAGCTGGCCAAAAACATTCAGTACTTC
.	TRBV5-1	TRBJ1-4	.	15	CASSPSGWTNEKLFF	TGCGCCAGCAGCCCTTCGGGGTGGACTAATGAAAAACTGTTTTTT
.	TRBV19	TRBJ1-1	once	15	CASSIEGGRRAEAFF	TGTGCCAGTAGTATAGAGGGGGGGCGCAGGGCTGAAGCTTTCTTT
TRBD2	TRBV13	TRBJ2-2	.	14	CASSRGRPTGELFF	TGTGCCAGCAGCCGCGGGAGGCCCACCGGGGAGCTGTTTTTT
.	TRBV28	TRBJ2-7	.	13	CASSLFRSYEQYF	TGTGCCAGCAGTTTATTCCGAAGCTACGAGCAGTACTTC
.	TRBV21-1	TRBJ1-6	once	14	CASPPGVGRPPLHF	TGTGCCAGCCCCCCCGGGGTGGGGAGGCCGCCCCTCCACTTT
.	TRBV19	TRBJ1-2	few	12	CASREPNYGYTF	TGTGCCAGTAGGGAGCCTAACTATGGCTACACCTTC
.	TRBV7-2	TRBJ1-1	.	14	CASSLGVVNTEAFF	TGTGCCAGCAGCTTAGGGGTGGTGAACACTGAAGCTTTCTTT
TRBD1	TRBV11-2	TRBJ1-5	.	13	CASSWDRDQPQHF	TGTGCCAGCAGCTGGGACAGGGATCAGCCCCAGCATTTT
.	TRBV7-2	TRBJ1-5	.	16	CASSPGVPQTNQPQHF	TGTGCCAGCAGCCCCGGGGTGCCACAGACAAATCAGCCCCAGCATTTT
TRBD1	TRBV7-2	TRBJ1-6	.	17	CASSFMTGGIYNSPLHF	TGTGCCAGCAGCTTTATGACAGGGGGCATCTATAATTCACCCCTCCACTTT
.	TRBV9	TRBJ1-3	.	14	CASSAFMAGNTIYF	TGTGCCAGCAGCGCGTTCATGGCTGGAAACACCATATATTTT
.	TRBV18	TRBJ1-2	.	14	CASSREGGGYGYTF	TGTGCCAGCTCGCGCGAGGGAGGCGGCTATGGCTACACCTTC
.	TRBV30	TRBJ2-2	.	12	CAWSPTGGELFF	TGTGCCTGGAGTCCTACTGGTGGGGAGCTGTTTTTT
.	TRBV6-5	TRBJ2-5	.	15	CASSYFPRGWETQYF	TGTGCCAGCAGTTATTTTCCCAGGGGTTGGGAGACCCAGTACTTC
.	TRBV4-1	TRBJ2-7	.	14	CASSPNLLAYEQYF	TGCGCCAGCAGCCCCAATTTACTAGCTTACGAGCAGTACTTC
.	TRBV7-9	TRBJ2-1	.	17	CASSSRGGGAIYNEQFF	TGTGCCAGCAGCTCCAGAGGGGGGGGAGCTATCTACAATGAGCAGTTCTTC
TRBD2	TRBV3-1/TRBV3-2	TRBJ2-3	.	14	CASSRLAGTDTQYF	TGTGCCAGCAGCCGACTAGCGGGAACAGATACGCAGTATTTT
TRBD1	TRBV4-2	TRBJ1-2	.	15	CASSQEGQGWDGYTF	TGTGCCAGCAGCCAAGAGGGACAGGGGTGGGATGGCTACACCTTC
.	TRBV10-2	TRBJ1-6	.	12	CASSAGNSPLHF	TGCGCCAGCAGCGCCGGGAATTCACCCCTCCACTTT
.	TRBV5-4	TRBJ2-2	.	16	CASSLGGNPNTGELFF	TGTGCCAGCAGCTTGGGCGGAAACCCGAACACCGGGGAGCTGTTTTTT
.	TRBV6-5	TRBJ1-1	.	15	CASSYHTVLNTEAFF	TGTGCCAGCAGTTACCACACAGTTCTGAACACTGAAGCTTTCTTT
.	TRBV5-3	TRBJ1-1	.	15	CARSLARRANTEAFF	TGTGCCAGAAGCTTGGCGCGACGGGCTAACACTGAAGCTTTCTTT
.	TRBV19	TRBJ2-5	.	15	CASSMRESPWETQYF	TGTGCCAGTAGTATGCGTGAGTCACCTTGGGAGACCCAGTACTTC
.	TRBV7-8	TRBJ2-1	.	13	CASSQELGNEQFF	TGTGCCAGCAGCCAGGAACTGGGGAATGAGCAGTTCTTC